The 11 T cell receptor beta chains given below trace back to one sample, sequenced in a study of T cells in localized non-small cell lung cancer. TCRdb keeps only in-frame clones here, not all; method: immunoSEQ multiplex PCR. The sample carries roughly 84,000 clones, more than 75% recorded once. This specimen was peripheral blood, taken before any cancer treatment. The receptors were sampled from a woman aged 40 to 75 with stage I squamous cell lung carcinoma.

V and J are TRBV7-3 and TRBJ1-2, with a weak D call TRBD1 (6 bases). Per the germline V gene, CDR1 is SGHTA and CDR2 is FQGTGA. The CDR3 covers 13 residues. V lost 5 bases and J 2 bases, leaving 9 bases between the germline ends. CDR3 loop: CASSLGQNYGYTF. In DNA form, the CDR3 reads TGTGCCAGCAGCCTAGGACAGAACTATGGCTACACCTTC.

The chain has TRBV30 and TRBJ2-3; 16 nucleotides agree with TRBD2. This CDR3 region has 18 residues. Germline lookup yields CDR1 GTSNPN and CDR2 SVGIG (reference sequence). The junction had 12 bases not matched to a gene; V was cut back by 3 bases and J by 6 bases. The CDR3 sequence is CAWRKPGLAGGPRDTQYF. CDR3 DNA sequence: TGTGCCTGGAGGAAACCGGGACTAGCGGGGGGGCCAAGGGATACGCAGTATTTT.

The rearrangement joins TRBV7-9 to TRBJ2-1; tentatively, D is TRBD1 (5 bases). CDR3 length: 14 amino acids. V lost 2 bases and J 8 bases, leaving 13 bases between the germline ends. Germline CDR1 is SEHNR and CDR2 is FQNEAQ (reference sequence). The CDR3 region has the DNA TGTGCCAGCAGCTTAACTCAGGGCAACCATGAGCAGTTCTTC. Residues: CASSLTQGNHEQFF.

The chain has TRBV7-8 and TRBJ1-5; no reliable D call. CDR3 length: 16 amino acids. Trimming pared 0 bases from V and 0 bases from J, leaving 9 bases between. Germline loops: CDR1 SGHVS, CDR2 FQNEAQ. The CDR3 sequence is CASSLAVWNSNQPQHF. CDR3 sequence (DNA): TGTGCCAGCAGCTTAGCAGTTTGGAATAGCAATCAGCCCCAGCATTTT.

The chain uses TRBV19 and TRBJ2-1; tentative D call: TRBD1 (6 bases). The CDR3 sequence is 15 residues long. In germline, CDR1 is LNHDA, CDR2 SQIVND (reference sequence). The germline V and J ends were trimmed by 5 bases and 3 bases, with 14 bases remaining between them. The DNA for the CDR3 is TGTGCCAGTAGTCTACAGGGTGTAAGCTACAATGAGCAGTTCTTC. Translation gives CASSLQGVSYNEQFF.

CDR3 sequence reads: CASSLGGGPSTEAFF. CDR3 nucleotide sequence: TGTGCCAGCAGCTTAGGGGGGGGACCATCCACTGAAGCTTTCTTT. This sequence joins TRBV11-3 and TRBJ1-1; a possible D gene is TRBD1 (5 bases). V lost 1 base to trimming and J lost 4 bases, with 13 bases between them. The V gene's germline CDR1 is SGHNT and CDR2 YENEEA. The CDR3 extends over 15 amino acids.

The rearrangement uses TRBV7-8 and TRBJ2-1, with TRBD2 as a possible D gene (7 bases). The V and J ends lost 2 bases and 8 bases respectively, with 19 bases between them. The germline V gene encodes CDR1 SGHVS and CDR2 FQNEAQ. The CDR3 has 16 amino acids. The CDR3 DNA sequence: TGTGCCAGCAGCTTACCTGGGAGGGGGGGCATTTATGAGCAGTTCTTC. Its translation: CASSLPGRGGIYEQFF.

The CDR3 region has the DNA TGTGCCAGCAGCCCCCTCCCCGCCGGAAACACAGATACGCAGTATTTT. Amino acid sequence: CASSPLPAGNTDTQYF. V gene TRBV9 combines with J gene TRBJ2-3; the D is unclear. The V end was cut by 4 bases, the J end by 2 bases, with 17 bases between. From germline, CDR1 is SGDLS and CDR2 YYNGEE. This CDR3 region has 16 residues.

As concerns this clone: In the same sample, other DNA sequences code for this CDR3. V gene TRBV7-6 combines with J gene TRBJ2-7; 7 nucleotides agree with TRBD1. There are 14 residues in the CDR3. V was pared by 1 base and J by 3 bases, with 3 bases of the junction left unmatched. CDR1 is SGHVS, CDR2 FNYEAQ, per germline. CDR3 DNA: TGTGCCAGCAGCTTAGAGGCAGGGGGCTACGAGCAGTACTTC. Translating gives CASSLEAGGYEQYF.

The V gene is TRBV6-6, the J gene TRBJ1-5; no definite D call. V was clipped by 1 base and J by 6 bases, with 13 bases between them. The CDR3 is 15 amino acids. Germline V gene sequence: CDR1 MNHNY, CDR2 SVGAGI (reference sequence). The CDR3 protein is CASSYFDWEGQPQHF. The CDR3 DNA reads as TGTGCCAGCAGTTACTTCGACTGGGAAGGTCAGCCCCAGCATTTT.

V and J are TRBV30 and TRBJ1-3; possibly TRBD1 for D (6 bases). The germline V gene has CDR1 GTSNPN and CDR2 SVGIG (reference sequence). V dropped 0 bases and J dropped 4 bases, with 13 bases sitting between them. The CDR3 runs to 15 residues. The CDR3 nucleotides read TGTGCCTGGAGTGTTGCAGGGGCGCGGGGAAACACCATATATTTT. Amino acids: CAWSVAGARGNTIYF.